The 2 T cell receptor beta chains listed next were all sequenced from one sample in a study of cytomegalovirus exposure and HLA in healthy donors (dated by TCRdb to about 2017). Library preparation employed the immunoSEQ multiplex PCR assay. The multiplex PCR relied on a mix of 60 forward primers for TCR Vbeta segments and 13 reverse primers for TCR Jbeta segments. TCRdb retrieved this table from immuneACCESS and kept in-frame rearrangements only. Not all clones are present; in checked studies, unresolved V genes account for under half, and no reason is known for the remainder. Present in this sample are roughly 180,000 clones, 75% of which were seen just once. The ten largest clones add up to around 7.7% of the sample. The specimen sequenced was PBMCs. The receptor set was obtained from a woman aged 40 to 50 in good health and CMV-seropositive.

The J gene is TRBJ2-5, the V gene TRBV5-1, with a possible D match to TRBD1 (5 bases). This CDR3 has 17 residues. The V end lost 1 base, the J end lost 1 base, and 17 bases lay between the germline ends. From germline, CDR1 is SGHRS and CDR2 YFSETQ. CDR3 protein: CASSLWGTGRAQETQYF. The CDR3 DNA is TGCGCCAGCAGCTTGTGGGGCACCGGCAGGGCCCAAGAGACCCAGTACTTC.

The rearrangement links TRBV5-1 to TRBJ2-1; D not resolved. The CDR3 contains 16 residues. Germline V gives CDR1 SGHRS, CDR2 YFSETQ. Trimming removed 1 base from V and 2 bases from J, with 13 bases in between. The CDR3 sequence is CASSLIHTITYNEQFF. CDR3 DNA: TGCGCCAGCAGCTTGATACATACCATAACCTACAATGAGCAGTTCTTC.